Sequencing of this TCR beta chain was carried out in a study of identical twins. General study findings and limits: Models underestimated how often monozygotic twins shared out-of-frame TCR alpha. Interpretation of the results relied on cross-sectional statistical analysis and not on following the same donors. Because invariant MAIT and iNKT cells could be present, zero-insertion analyses could be partly confounded.

Ten or more counts support this clonotype. The antigen remains undetermined. The CDR3 runs 16 residues. After removal of 1 base from V and 8 bases from J, the junction contained 10 bases not matched to a gene. cDNA molecules carried unique molecular identifiers, and template switching added a universal primer site. TCRdb reprocessed the 5' RACE reads with MiXCR, giving one entry per CDR3 protein. Here the sample spans some 250,000 distinct CDR3 sequences, roughly 13% being singletons. These data are also associated with another study on yellow fever vaccine responses in identical twins.

The receptor was isolated from a woman under 30 in good health. V gene TRBV12-3 or TRBV12-4 combines with J gene TRBJ2-1; 8 positions match TRBD2. The sample consisted of memory (CD45RO+) T cells sorted from blood. The CDR3 spells CASSLEVRGGLDEQFF. CDR3 DNA sequence: TGTGCCAGCAGTTTAGAGGTCCGGGGGGGGTTGGATGAGCAGTTCTTC.